A selection of T cell receptor beta chains follows, all from one sample in a study of blood T cell repertoires in COVID-19. Here immunoSEQ multiplex PCR was the method, and the copy in TCRdb shows in-frame clones only, minus some. The sample has over 95,000 clones, about four fifths seen once. The sequencing sample was made of peripheral blood. Receptor source: a woman older than 75 with active or convalescent COVID-19. Both conserved end residues are part of each CDR3. D genes are given only for firm matches. Some rows mark clone size as missing; the rest say once, few, many or name a class of expanded clone.

d_call	clone_size	v_call	j_call	cdr3_nt	cdr3_aa
NA	NA	TRBV28	TRBJ1-1	TGTGCCAGCAGCTTCCACAGGGTGAACACTGAAGCTTTCTTT	CASSFHRVNTEAFF
NA	NA	TRBV6-5	TRBJ1-4	TGTGCCAGCAGGGGGGGGGCTGAAAAACTGTTTTTT	CASRGGAEKLFF
TRBD1	NA	TRBV19	TRBJ1-2	TGTGCCAGTGTAGATAGGGACAGGATATATGGCTACACCTTC	CASVDRDRIYGYTF
NA	NA	TRBV2	TRBJ1-1	TGTGCCAGCAGTGAAACGGGGTACACTGAAGCTTTCTTT	CASSETGYTEAFF
TRBD1	NA	TRBV19	TRBJ2-3	TGTGCCAGTAGCAGGGGGACCTTTAGCACAGATACGCAGTATTTT	CASSRGTFSTDTQYF
NA	NA	TRBV21-1	TRBJ2-7	TGTGCCAGCAGCAAAGGGGGTTGGGACAGGAGCTCCTACGAGCAGTACTTC	CASSKGGWDRSSYEQYF
NA	NA	TRBV5-8	TRBJ1-4	TGTGCCAGCAGCGAAAGCCGTGCTAATGAAAAACTGTTTTTT	CASSESRANEKLFF
TRBD1	NA	TRBV19	TRBJ1-4	TGTGCCAGTAGTACCACAGGGGGCCGTAATGAAAAACTGTTTTTT	CASSTTGGRNEKLFF
NA	NA	TRBV19	TRBJ1-5	TGTGCCGGGGGCCCAAGGCCCCAGCATTTT	CAGGPRPQHF
TRBD2	NA	TRBV24-1	TRBJ2-1	TGTGCCACCAGTGACCCCTCCTCTAGCGGAAATGAGCAGTTCTTC	CATSDPSSSGNEQFF
NA	NA	TRBV28	TRBJ1-4	TGTGCCAGCAGTTTATCCAGAATTGAAAAACTGTTTTTT	CASSLSRIEKLFF
NA	NA	TRBV5-1	TRBJ2-1	TGCGCCAGCAGCTTGGAAGGGGGGGCCTACAATGAGCAGTTCTTC	CASSLEGGAYNEQFF
TRBD2	NA	TRBV5-1	TRBJ2-3	TGCGCCAGCAGCTTTCTAGCGGGAGTTAGCACAGATACGCAGTATTTT	CASSFLAGVSTDTQYF
NA	NA	TRBV5-5	TRBJ2-3	TGTGCCAGCAGCCGGGCCTGGGGAGTAGAGACAGATACGCAGTATTTT	CASSRAWGVETDTQYF
TRBD2	NA	TRBV2	TRBJ2-7	TGTGCCAGCAGAGCGACTAGCGGGATGTACGAGCAGTACTTC	CASRATSGMYEQYF
TRBD1	NA	TRBV29-1	TRBJ1-2	TGCAGCGCTGGGGACAGCGCTTCGGGCTACACCTTC	CSAGDSASGYTF
TRBD2	NA	TRBV10-2	TRBJ2-3	TGCGCCAGCAGCCCAGGACTAGCGGGAGTAGGGGGCACAGATACGCAGTATTTT	CASSPGLAGVGGTDTQYF
NA	few	TRBV7-9	TRBJ1-1	TGTGCCAGCAGCTCAACGCGGGGCCCTGAAGCTTTCTTT	CASSSTRGPEAFF
NA	NA	TRBV14	TRBJ1-1	TGTGCCAGCAGCCAAGTCTCCAGGGCGCACGCTGAAGCTTTCTTT	CASSQVSRAHAEAFF
TRBD2	NA	TRBV28	TRBJ2-1	TGTGCCAGTCGGGCTAGCGGGAGTTCCTACAATGAGCAGTTCTTC	CASRASGSSYNEQFF
NA	few	TRBV28	TRBJ1-1	TGTGCCAGCAGTACGGGACTCATGAACACTGAAGCTTTCTTT	CASSTGLMNTEAFF
NA	NA	TRBV2	TRBJ2-7	TGTGCCAGCAGTGCCGGGCCCGACAGTGAGCAGTACTTC	CASSAGPDSEQYF
TRBD1	NA	TRBV5-1	TRBJ1-3	TGCGCCAGCAGCCTAGGGGGCGCCGGTGGAAACACCATATATTTT	CASSLGGAGGNTIYF
TRBD1	NA	TRBV24-1	TRBJ2-3	TGTGCCACCCCCTCCCCAGGACAGGGAGGCACAGATACGCAGTATTTT	CATPSPGQGGTDTQYF
NA	NA	TRBV7-9	TRBJ2-1	TGTGCCAGCAGCTTAGATCTACTCGGCGGAACGCAGTTCTTC	CASSLDLLGGTQFF
NA	NA	TRBV10-1	TRBJ2-7	TGCGCCAGCAGTCACGAGGCCCCTGAGGGCTACGAGCAGTACTTC	CASSHEAPEGYEQYF
NA	NA	TRBV11-3	TRBJ1-2	TGTGCCAGCAGCTTAGGACCCTCGGGAGGCTACACCTTC	CASSLGPSGGYTF
NA	NA	TRBV30	TRBJ1-4	TGTGCCTGGAGTGTGGATCGGGGGTCAGGAGAAAAACTGTTTTTT	CAWSVDRGSGEKLFF
NA	few	TRBV6-5	TRBJ1-1	TGTGCCAGCAGCCCGATTCCAGGGGACACTGAAGCTTTCTTT	CASSPIPGDTEAFF
NA	NA	TRBV5-6	TRBJ2-5	TGTGCCAGCAGTTCCGACGTGGGGCCGACCCAGTACTTC	CASSSDVGPTQYF
TRBD1	NA	TRBV18	TRBJ2-7	TGTGCCAGCGCCTCAGGACAGGGAACCTACGAGCAGTACTTC	CASASGQGTYEQYF
NA	NA	TRBV18	TRBJ2-6	TGTGCCAGCTCACCACCATCGGGCTCTGGGGCCAACGTCCTGACTTTC	CASSPPSGSGANVLTF
TRBD2	NA	TRBV9	TRBJ2-3	TGTGCCAGCAGCTCCCGACTAGCGGGAGGGCCCTCAGATACGCAGTATTTT	CASSSRLAGGPSDTQYF
TRBD1	NA	TRBV19	TRBJ1-1	TGTGCCAGTAGTATAGAAGGGGGCGGCCCCACTGAAGCTTTCTTT	CASSIEGGGPTEAFF
TRBD1	few	TRBV19	TRBJ2-7	TGTGCCAGTAGTCTCGGGACAGGGGTCGACGAGCAGTACTTC	CASSLGTGVDEQYF
TRBD1	NA	TRBV28	TRBJ1-2	TGTGCCAGCAGCTACCGGGACAGGGCTAACACCTTC	CASSYRDRANTF
NA	NA	TRBV7-2	TRBJ2-7	TGTGCCAGCAGCTTAGCGCCTACCTACGAGCAGTACTTC	CASSLAPTYEQYF
TRBD2	NA	TRBV5-1	TRBJ2-3	TGCGCCAGCAGCCCGGGGGGTCCAGATACGCAGTATTTT	CASSPGGPDTQYF
NA	NA	TRBV28	TRBJ2-7	TGTGCCAGCAGTGAGTTTACCTACGAGCAGTACTTC	CASSEFTYEQYF
NA	NA	TRBV19	TRBJ2-7	TGTGCCAGTAGTATTGGGCCGCTGTACTTATCCTACGAGCAGTACTTC	CASSIGPLYLSYEQYF
TRBD1	NA	TRBV19	TRBJ2-7	TGTGCCAGTAGTATAGATTGGACAGGGGCCTACGAGCAGTACTTC	CASSIDWTGAYEQYF
NA	medium-sized	TRBV18	TRBJ1-1	TGTGCCACCCGGACAGCCCCGAACACTGAAGCTTTCTTT	CATRTAPNTEAFF
TRBD1	NA	TRBV9	TRBJ2-6	TGTGCCAGCAGCGTAGGTGGGACAGGGGTCGGCTCTGGGGCCAACGTCCTGACTTTC	CASSVGGTGVGSGANVLTF
TRBD2	once	TRBV20-1	TRBJ2-3	TGCAGTGCTAGTAATCGACTAGCGGGAGGGACAGATACGCAGTATTTT	CSASNRLAGGTDTQYF
TRBD2	NA	TRBV27	TRBJ2-1	TGTGCCAGTCGAGCGGGAGTAGGTAATGAGCAGTTCTTC	CASRAGVGNEQFF
NA	NA	TRBV14	TRBJ2-3	TGTGCCAGCAGCTTCGGGAGAGGGAGGACAGATACGCAGTATTTT	CASSFGRGRTDTQYF
TRBD2	NA	TRBV2	TRBJ2-1	TGTGCCAGCAAAGAGACTAGCGGGAATGAGCAGTTCTTC	CASKETSGNEQFF
TRBD1	few	TRBV2	TRBJ1-1	TGTGCCAGCAGTGAAAGGGACAGGGGCGTGAACACTGAAGCTTTCTTT	CASSERDRGVNTEAFF
TRBD1	NA	TRBV13	TRBJ2-7	TGTGCCAGCAGCCAGACAGGGATAACGTACGAGCAGTACTTC	CASSQTGITYEQYF
TRBD1	NA	TRBV2	TRBJ1-5	TGTGCCAGCAGTCTCCGACAGGGGGGGCAGCCCCAGCATTTT	CASSLRQGGQPQHF
NA	NA	TRBV2	TRBJ1-5	TGTGCCAGCAGCCGATACAGGAGTAGCAATCAGCCCCAGCATTTT	CASSRYRSSNQPQHF
TRBD1	NA	TRBV9	TRBJ2-7	TGTGCCAGCGTCACTAAAGACGGACAGGGGCCCTACGAGCAGTACTTC	CASVTKDGQGPYEQYF
TRBD1	NA	TRBV5-5	TRBJ2-2	TGTGCCAGCAGCGAGGGACAGACTATTAACACCGGGGAGCTGTTTTTT	CASSEGQTINTGELFF
NA	NA	TRBV11-1	TRBJ2-3	TGTGCCAGCGGTAGGGGGGGCAATGGAGATACGCAGTATTTT	CASGRGGNGDTQYF
NA	NA	TRBV19	TRBJ2-1	TGTGCCAGTAGTGTGACAGCTTACAATGAGCAGTTCTTC	CASSVTAYNEQFF